The next 14 T cell receptor beta chains were all read from a single sample in a study of blood T cell repertoires in COVID-19. Method: immunoSEQ multiplex PCR; TCRdb's copy keeps in-frame clones and lacks some. Of about 180,000 clones in the sample, 85% to 95% were seen once. The source material was peripheral blood. Receptor source: a man in his fifties with acute or convalescent COVID-19.

This chain uses TRBV15 with TRBJ1-2; 8 bases match TRBD1. The V gene's germline CDR1 is LNHNV and CDR2 YYDKDF (reference sequence). The J segment lost 6 bases and the V segment lost 0 bases, leaving 6 bases of the junction unmatched. The CDR3 covers 15 residues. The CDR3 loop reads CATSRDLDRVDGYTF. The CDR3 region has the DNA TGTGCCACCAGCAGAGATCTGGACAGGGTGGATGGCTACACCTTC.

This clone was picked up one time. The sample contains more than one DNA sequence encoding this CDR3. V is TRBV5-4 and J is TRBJ1-2; 10 nucleotides match TRBD1. V shed 4 bases, J shed 4 bases, and the junction held 7 bases outside the gene matches. This CDR3 is 15 amino acids long. Germline loops: CDR1 SGHNT, CDR2 YYREEE (reference sequence). CDR3 sequence (DNA): TGTGCCAGCAGCAGTGACAGGGGGCTAAGCTATGGCTACACCTTC. Amino acids: CASSSDRGLSYGYTF.

This clone was recorded only once. The chain couples TRBV7-2 to TRBJ2-7; 10 bases are a match to TRBD1. Per the germline V gene, CDR1 is SGHTA and CDR2 is FQGNSA. The junction had 16 bases not matched to a gene; V was cut back by 3 bases and J by 2 bases. CDR3 size: 19 residues. Here the CDR3 DNA reads TGTGCCAGCAGCTTGGCCGGGACAGGGGCGACAAGACCCGCCTACGAGCAGTACGTC. Its translation is CASSLAGTGATRPAYEQYV.

The V call is TRBV7-9, the J call TRBJ1-5; 7 bases are shared with TRBD1. CDR1 and CDR2 (germline): SEHNR, FQNEAQ (reference sequence). The V gene end was trimmed by 5 bases and the J gene end by 3 bases; junction bases not matched to a gene: 4. CDR3 length: 14 amino acids. The CDR3 coding sequence is TGTGCCAGCAGCAAGACAGGGTTCAATCAGCCCCAGCATTTT. It codes for CASSKTGFNQPQHF.

The chain uses TRBV19 and TRBJ2-1; 7 positions match TRBD1. V trimming: 4 bases; J trimming: 9 bases; junction bases outside the gene matches: 6. Germline CDR1 and CDR2: LNHDA and SQIVND (reference sequence). The CDR3 runs to 13 residues. Here the CDR3 reads CASSTTGAREQFF. DNA for the CDR3: TGTGCCAGTAGTACCACAGGGGCGCGTGAGCAGTTCTTC.

J is TRBJ2-3 and V is TRBV5-6; 10 bases are shared with TRBD2. The CDR3 spans 13 residues. Germline loops: CDR1 SGHDT, CDR2 YYEEEE. Trimming took 8 bases from V and 1 from J; bases not matched to a gene: 1. The DNA for the CDR3 is TGTGCCAGTACTAGCGGGGGCACAGATACGCAGTATTTT. This translates into CASTSGGTDTQYF.

The chain uses TRBV28 and TRBJ1-2; D gene unclear. The CDR3 extends over 12 amino acids. V dropped 4 bases and J dropped 8 bases, with 11 bases sitting between them. The germline gives CDR1 MDHEN, CDR2 SYDVKM. CDR3 sequence (DNA): TGTGCCAGCAGTTCGGAGGGATTCGGCTACACCTTC. Amino acid sequence: CASSSEGFGYTF.

The V call is TRBV2, the J call TRBJ1-4; D possibly corresponds to TRBD1 (6 bases). The CDR3 runs 13 residues. With 6 bases removed from V and 2 bases from J, the gap between germline ends came to 7 bases. Germline assignment: CDR1 SNHLY and CDR2 FYNNEI. The DNA of the CDR3 is TGTGCCAGCAGAGGACAGACTAATGAAAAACTGTTTTTT. Protein product: CASRGQTNEKLFF. Supplemented by reference TRBV2 and TRBJ1-4, the full variable domain reads EPEVTQTPSHQVTQMGQEVILRCVPISNHLYFYWYRQILGQKVEFLVSFYNNEISEKSEIFDDQFSVERPDGSNFTLKIRSTKLEDSAMYFCASRGQTNEKLFFGSGTQLSVL.

This clone was recorded once. The chain joins TRBV7-9 to TRBJ1-1; no firm D call. Deletions cut 3 bases from V and 7 bases from J, with 9 bases between. CDR1 is SEHNR, CDR2 FQNEAQ, per germline (reference sequence). The CDR3 is made up of 12 amino acids. The CDR3 DNA sequence: TGTGCCAGCAGCTTCGGTCGAGATGAAGCTTTCTTT. This sequence encodes CASSFGRDEAFF.

The J gene is TRBJ1-4, the V gene TRBV2; 11 nucleotides align to TRBD1. V dropped 7 bases and J dropped 11; count of bases not matched to a gene: 6. Germline V gene data show CDR1 as SNHLY and CDR2 as FYNNEI. The CDR3 covers 13 residues. CDR3 bases: TGTGCCAGCATTGGGACAGGGGGGGAGAAACTGTTTTTT. Its translation: CASIGTGGEKLFF.

The chain links TRBV5-1 to TRBJ2-7; D is uncertain. CDR1 is SGHRS, CDR2 YFSETQ, per germline. Trimming pared 2 bases from V and 4 bases from J, leaving 10 bases between. CDR3 length: 13 amino acids. The CDR3 region has the DNA TGCGCCAGCAGCTTACCCCGCAGTTACGAGCAGTACGTC. The encoded protein is CASSLPRSYEQYV.

The chain recombines TRBV7-9 with TRBJ2-7, with a tentative D call TRBD1 (6 bases). Trimming took 5 bases from V and 3 from J, leaving 8 bases between them. CDR1 SEHNR and CDR2 FQNEAQ come from the germline V gene (reference sequence). This CDR3 has 12 amino acids. The CDR3 reads CASSLQGYEQYF. The CDR3 DNA reads TGTGCCAGCAGCCTACAGGGCTACGAGCAGTACTTC. Filled out from reference TRBV7-9 and TRBJ2-7, the complete variable domain reads DTGVSQNPRHKITKRGQNVTFRCDPISEHNRLYWYRQTLGQGPEFLTYFQNEAQLEKSRLLSDRFSAERPKGSFSTLEIQRTEQGDSAMYLCASSLQGYEQYFGPGTRLTVT.

Points on this clone: A read error may account for a junction end that differs from germline. The genes are TRBV18 and TRBJ2-2; 12 bases are a match to TRBD2. The germline gives CDR1 KGHSH, CDR2 LQKENI. The CDR3 extends over 15 amino acids. As DNA, the CDR3 is TGTGCCAGCTCCCCACTAGCGGGGGGCACCGGGGAGCTGTTTTTT. This gives the protein CASSPLAGGTGELFF.

V gene TRBV6-2 or TRBV6-3 combines with J gene TRBJ2-3; no clear D. Germline V gene lookup returns CDR1 MNHEY and CDR2 SVGEGT. There are 15 residues in the CDR3. With 0 bases removed from V and 2 bases from J, the gap between germline ends came to 9 bases. The DNA of the CDR3 is TGTGCCAGCAGTTACTCCCAGGAATCCACAGATACGCAGTATTTT. Its translation: CASSYSQESTDTQYF.